This T cell receptor delta chain was identified during a study of gamma-delta chains in newborns, infants, children. Study in general: Innate gammadelta T cells reportedly expand polyclonally right after birth, driven by microbial exposure, per the title.

By share, this clone ranks as medium-sized. TCRdb ran CATT on the reads. The sample shows approximately 4,300 delta-chain clones, roughly 14% of them seen only once. The CDR3 length is 22 residues. The trim removed 0 bases at V and 0 bases at J, leaving 12 bases unmatched. Germline V lookup: CDR1 GEAIGNYY, CDR2 EKD. The chain has TRDV2 and TRDJ3; 11 nucleotides align to TRDD3. The sample consisted of blood. This TCR was recovered from a child who was a newborn, infant or young child, either healthy, febrile or measles-vaccinated (not recorded which). Here the CDR3 reads CACDTVLGDTRPSSWDTRQMFF. In DNA form, the CDR3 reads TGTGCCTGTGACACCGTGCTGGGGGATACTCGCCCGAGCTCCTGGGACACCCGACAGATGTTTTTC.